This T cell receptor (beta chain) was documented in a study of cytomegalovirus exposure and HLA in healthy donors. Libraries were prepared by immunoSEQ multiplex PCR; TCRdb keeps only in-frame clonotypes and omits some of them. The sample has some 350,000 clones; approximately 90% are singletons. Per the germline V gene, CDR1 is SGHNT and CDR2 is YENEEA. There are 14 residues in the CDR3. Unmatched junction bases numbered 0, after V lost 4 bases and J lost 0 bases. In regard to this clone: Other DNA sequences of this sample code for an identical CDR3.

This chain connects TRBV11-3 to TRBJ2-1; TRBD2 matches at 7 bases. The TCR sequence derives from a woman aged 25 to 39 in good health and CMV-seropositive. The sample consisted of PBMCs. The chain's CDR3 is CASSSGGSYNEQFF. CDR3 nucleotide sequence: TGTGCCAGCAGCTCGGGGGGCTCCTACAATGAGCAGTTCTTC.